This T cell receptor beta chain was found in a study of blood T cell repertoires in COVID-19. The overall study: Acute and convalescent COVID-19 specimens originated in the United States, Italy and Spain. PBMCs, B-cell-depleted T cells, or T cells were the source of the cDNA or gDNA that made up the material.

Per germline, CDR1 SEHNR and CDR2 FQNEAQ (reference sequence). The V and J ends lost 1 base and 13 bases, in that order; junction bases with no gene match: 7. The CDR3 covers 12 residues. Profiling relied on immunoSEQ multiplex PCR, and the TCRdb table lists in-frame clones only, not all of them. The table shows about 260,000 clones, with about nine tenths occurring only once. The clonotype originates from a man aged 35-49 years who had recovered from COVID-19. Sequenced: peripheral blood. The V and J genes are TRBV7-9 and TRBJ2-7; TRBD1 agrees at 7 bases. The DNA for the CDR3 is TGTGCCAGCAGCTTAGGGACAGGCTCACCCTACTTC. Protein sequence: CASSLGTGSPYF.